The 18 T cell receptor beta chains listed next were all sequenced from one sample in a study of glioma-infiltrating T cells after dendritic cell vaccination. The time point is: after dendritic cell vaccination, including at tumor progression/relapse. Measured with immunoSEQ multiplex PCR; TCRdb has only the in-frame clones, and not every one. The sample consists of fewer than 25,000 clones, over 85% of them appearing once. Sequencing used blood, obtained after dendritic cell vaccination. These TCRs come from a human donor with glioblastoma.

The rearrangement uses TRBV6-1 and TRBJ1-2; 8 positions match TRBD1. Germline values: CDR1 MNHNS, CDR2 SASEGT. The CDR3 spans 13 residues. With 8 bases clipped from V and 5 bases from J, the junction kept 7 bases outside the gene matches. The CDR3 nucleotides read TGTGCCAGCTTAGACAGGGGAGTATATGGCTACACCTTC. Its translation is CASLDRGVYGYTF.

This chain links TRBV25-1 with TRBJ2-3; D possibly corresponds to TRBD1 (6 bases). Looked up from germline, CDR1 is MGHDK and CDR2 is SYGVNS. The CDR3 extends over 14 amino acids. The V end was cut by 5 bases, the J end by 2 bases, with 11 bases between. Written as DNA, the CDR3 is TGTGCCAGCAGTAAGAGGGGGAACACAGATACGCAGTATTTT. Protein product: CASSKRGNTDTQYF.

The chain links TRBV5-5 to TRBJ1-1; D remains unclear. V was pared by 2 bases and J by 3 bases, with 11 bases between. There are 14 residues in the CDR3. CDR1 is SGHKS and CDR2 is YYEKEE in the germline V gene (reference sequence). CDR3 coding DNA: TGTGCCAGCAGCTTAGGCCAGGTTCACACTGAAGCTTTCTTT. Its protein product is CASSLGQVHTEAFF.

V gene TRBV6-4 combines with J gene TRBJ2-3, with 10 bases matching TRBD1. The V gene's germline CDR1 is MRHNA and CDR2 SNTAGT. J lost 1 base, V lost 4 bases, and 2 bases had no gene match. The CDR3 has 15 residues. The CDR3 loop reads CASSAGTGGTDTQYF. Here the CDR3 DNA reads TGTGCCAGCAGTGCCGGGACAGGGGGCACAGATACGCAGTATTTT.

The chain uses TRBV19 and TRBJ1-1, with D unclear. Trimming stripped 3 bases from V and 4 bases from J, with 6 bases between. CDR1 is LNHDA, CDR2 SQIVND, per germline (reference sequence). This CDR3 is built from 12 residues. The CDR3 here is CASSMEGTEAFF. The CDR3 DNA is TGTGCCAGTAGTATGGAGGGCACTGAAGCTTTCTTT.

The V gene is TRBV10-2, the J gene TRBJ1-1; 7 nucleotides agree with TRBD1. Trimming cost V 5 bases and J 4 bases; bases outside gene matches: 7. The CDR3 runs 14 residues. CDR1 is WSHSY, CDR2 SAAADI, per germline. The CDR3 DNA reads TGCGCCAGCAGTCTGACAGGGTGGGGCACTGAAGCTTTCTTT. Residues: CASSLTGWGTEAFF.

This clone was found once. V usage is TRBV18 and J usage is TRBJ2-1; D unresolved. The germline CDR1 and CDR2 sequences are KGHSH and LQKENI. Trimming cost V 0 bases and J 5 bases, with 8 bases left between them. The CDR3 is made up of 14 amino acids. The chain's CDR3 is CASSPPGYNNEQFF. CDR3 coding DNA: TGTGCCAGCTCACCACCCGGGTACAACAATGAGCAGTTCTTC.

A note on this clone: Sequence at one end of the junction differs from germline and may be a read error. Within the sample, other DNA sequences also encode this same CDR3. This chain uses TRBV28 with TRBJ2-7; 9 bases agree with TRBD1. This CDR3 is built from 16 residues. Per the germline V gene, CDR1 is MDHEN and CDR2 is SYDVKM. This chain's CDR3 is CASSSIGQGRPYEQYF. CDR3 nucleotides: TGTGCCAGCAGCTCTATCGGACAGGGGAGACCCTACGAGCAATACTTC.

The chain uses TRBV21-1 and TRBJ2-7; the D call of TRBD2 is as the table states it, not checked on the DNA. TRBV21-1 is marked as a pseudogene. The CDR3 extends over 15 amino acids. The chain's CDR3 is CASSKETRRLREQYF. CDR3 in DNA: TGTGCCAGCAGCAAAGAAACTAGGAGGTTGCGCGAGCAGTACTTC.

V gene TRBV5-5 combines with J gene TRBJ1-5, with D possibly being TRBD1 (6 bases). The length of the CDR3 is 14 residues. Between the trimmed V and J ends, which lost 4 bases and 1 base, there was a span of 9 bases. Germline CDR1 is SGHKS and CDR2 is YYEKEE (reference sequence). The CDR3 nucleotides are TGTGCCAGCAGCCGCAGGGGAAGCAATCAGCCCCAGCATTTT. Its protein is CASSRRGSNQPQHF.

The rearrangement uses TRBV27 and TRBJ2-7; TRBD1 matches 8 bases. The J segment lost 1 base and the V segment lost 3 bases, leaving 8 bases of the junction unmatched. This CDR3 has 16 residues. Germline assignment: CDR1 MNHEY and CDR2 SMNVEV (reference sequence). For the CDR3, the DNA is TGTGCCAGCAGTTTCGCAGGGGGCGATGGATCCTACGAGCAGTACTTC. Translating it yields CASSFAGGDGSYEQYF.

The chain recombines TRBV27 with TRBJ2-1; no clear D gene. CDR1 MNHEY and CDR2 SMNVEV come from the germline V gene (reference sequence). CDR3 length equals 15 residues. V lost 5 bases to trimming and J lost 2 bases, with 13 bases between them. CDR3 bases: TGTGCCAGCAGTGTCACAGATTTCCCCTACAATGAGCAGTTCTTC. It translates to CASSVTDFPYNEQFF.

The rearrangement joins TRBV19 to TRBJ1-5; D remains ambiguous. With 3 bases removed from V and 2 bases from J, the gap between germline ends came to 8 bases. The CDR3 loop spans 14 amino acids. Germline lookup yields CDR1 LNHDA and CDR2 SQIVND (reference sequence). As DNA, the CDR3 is TGTGCCAGTAGTATTTTCCCAGGCAATCAGCCCCAGCATTTT. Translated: CASSIFPGNQPQHF.

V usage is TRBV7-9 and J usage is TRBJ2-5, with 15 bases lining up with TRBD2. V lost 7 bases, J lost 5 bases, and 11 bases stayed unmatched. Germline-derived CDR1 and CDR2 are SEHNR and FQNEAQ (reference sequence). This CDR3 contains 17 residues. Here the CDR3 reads CASTHEGLAGGPETQYF. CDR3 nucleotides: TGTGCCAGCACCCATGAGGGACTAGCGGGGGGTCCGGAGACCCAGTACTTC.

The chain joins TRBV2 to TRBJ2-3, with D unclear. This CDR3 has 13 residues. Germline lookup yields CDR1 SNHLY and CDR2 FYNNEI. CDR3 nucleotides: TGTGCAACCGAGGATGGGAGCACAGATACGCAGTATTTT. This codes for CATEDGSTDTQYF. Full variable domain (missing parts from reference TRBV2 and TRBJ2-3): EPEVTQTPSHQVTQMGQEVILRCVPISNHLYFYWYRQILGQKVEFLVSFYNNEISEKSEIFDDQFSVERPDGSNFTLKIRSTKLEDSAMYFCATEDGSTDTQYFGPGTRLTVL.

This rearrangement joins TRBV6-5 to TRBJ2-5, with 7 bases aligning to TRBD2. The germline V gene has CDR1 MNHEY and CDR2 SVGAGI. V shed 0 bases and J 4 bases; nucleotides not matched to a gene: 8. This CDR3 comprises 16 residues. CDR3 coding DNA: TGTGCCAGCAGTTACTCGAGTGGGGGGAGGGTAGAGACCCAGTACTTC. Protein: CASSYSSGGRVETQYF.

The CDR3 DNA reads as TGTGCCAGCAGAGGTTTCAGGGGCGCGGATGAAAAACTGTTTTTT. Residues: CASRGFRGADEKLFF. The chain employs TRBV2 and TRBJ1-4; a weak D match, TRBD1 (6 bases). Germline-derived CDR1 and CDR2 are SNHLY and FYNNEI. The CDR3 runs 15 residues. The V end was cut by 6 bases, the J end by 6 bases, with 17 bases between.

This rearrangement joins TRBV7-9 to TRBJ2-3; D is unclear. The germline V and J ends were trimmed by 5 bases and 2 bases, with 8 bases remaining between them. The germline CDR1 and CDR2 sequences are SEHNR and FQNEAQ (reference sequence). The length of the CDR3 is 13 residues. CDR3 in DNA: TGTGCCAGCAGCCGAGGATTCACAGATACGCAGTATTTT. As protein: CASSRGFTDTQYF.